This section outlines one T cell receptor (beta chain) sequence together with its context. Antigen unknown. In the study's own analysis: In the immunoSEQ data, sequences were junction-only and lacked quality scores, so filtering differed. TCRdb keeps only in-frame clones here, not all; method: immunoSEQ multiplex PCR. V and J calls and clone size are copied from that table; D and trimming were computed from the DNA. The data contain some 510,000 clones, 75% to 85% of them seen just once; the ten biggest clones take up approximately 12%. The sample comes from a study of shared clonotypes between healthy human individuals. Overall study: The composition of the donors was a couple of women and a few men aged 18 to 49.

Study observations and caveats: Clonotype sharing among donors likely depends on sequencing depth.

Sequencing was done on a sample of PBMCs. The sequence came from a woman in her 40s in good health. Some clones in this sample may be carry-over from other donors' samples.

The CDR3 here is CASSQEAKTQYF. The CDR3 DNA reads TGCGCCAGCAGCCAAGAAGCTAAGACCCAGTACTTC. The rearrangement links TRBV4-1 to TRBJ2-5; D gene unclear. CDR3 size: 12 residues. V shed 0 bases and J shed 6 bases, with 5 bases lying between them. Germline assignment: CDR1 MGHRA and CDR2 YSYEKL.